This TCR beta chain was captured by sequencing in a study of T cell clonotyping in hematopoietic cell transplantation. Study-wide results and limits: Broader posttransplant TCR repertoire diversity was predicted by graft donor and pretransplant recipient Inverse Simpson Index values. Pathologically expanded recipient clonotypes increased progressively from day 30 to day 180 as diversity fell. CD4 and CD8 repertoire contributions could not be separated without sorting.

With respect to this clone: Its antigen is unidentified.

Samples: about 28 days before transplant, then days 30, 100 and 180 after. The protocol was immunoSEQ multiplex PCR, while the TCRdb copy is restricted to in-frame clones and leaves out a portion. The table shows more than 4,500 clones, with around 78% occurring only once. The V end lost 0 bases, the J end lost 4 bases, and 9 bases lay between the germline ends. CDR3 size: 14 residues. Looked up from germline, CDR1 is MNHEY and CDR2 is SVGAGI. This clonotype was sampled from a male patient aged 60 to 75 who had an allogeneic stem cell transplant from an unrelated donor, so the T cells may come from the graft donor. Some clones in this sample may be carry-over from other donors' samples. This chain joins TRBV6-5 and TRBJ1-2; a weak D match, TRBD1 (6 bases). The sample in question was peripheral blood mononuclear cells, obtained 30 days after allogeneic stem cell transplant. The DNA of the CDR3 is TGTGCCAGCAGTTACTCGGCAGGGGTCTATGGCTACACCTTC. Residues: CASSYSAGVYGYTF.